This TCR beta chain was obtained from a study of T cell responses to AZD1222 COVID-19 vaccine. In the case of this clone: As yet, its antigen is unknown.

The CDR3 spans 15 residues. The ends were cut back, 6 bases at V and 8 bases at J, with 22 bases in the middle. Germline V gene sequence: CDR1 LNHDA, CDR2 SQIVND (reference sequence). Study-wide results and caveats: In all cases, repertoires were sampled only after the peak T cell response. Donors were largely white British and mainly female; clonal diversity was possibly underestimated.

Clones were sequenced by immunoSEQ multiplex PCR, and TCRdb holds only the in-frame ones, with some missing. Of about 130,000 clones in the sample, 94% are singletons; the top ten hold around 7%. The sequenced sample was peripheral blood, obtained on day 0 of AZD1222 vaccination. The receptor comes from an adult in good health. The V call is TRBV19, the J call TRBJ1-2, with D possibly TRBD1 on 5 matching bases. This CDR3 reads CASSRDTGDSRGYTF. CDR3 nucleotide sequence: TGTGCCAGTAGCCGGGATACAGGTGACTCTCGGGGCTACACCTTC.